This is a list of T cell receptor beta chains from one sample in a study of T cells in Graves' hyperthyroidism and ophthalmopathy. TCRdb recomputed calls from the multiplex PCR reads with MiXCR, one row per CDR3 protein. The repertoire holds fewer than 650,000 distinct CDR3 sequences, with approximately 13% as singletons. Sequencing was carried out using blood. The receptors were gathered from a woman aged 25 to 45 with Graves' hyperthyroidism that later progressed to Graves' ophthalmopathy. The conserved cysteine and the conserved F or W are not part of the CDR3 here.

j_call v_call cdr3_aa
TRBJ1-1 TRBV19 ASSWDIGGGTEAF
TRBJ2-7 TRBV27 ASRSPTGDYEQY
TRBJ2-7 TRBV12-3/TRBV12-4 ASSPPRGEGEQY
TRBJ2-7 TRBV19 ASRGLAGGQFYEQY
TRBJ1-4 TRBV20-1 SASTGTRGLREKLF
TRBJ1-4 TRBV20-1 SAPSGRTDNEKLF
TRBJ2-1 TRBV20-1 SASRLLGNEQF
TRBJ2-1 TRBV24-1 ATSDPGSANEQF
TRBJ2-7 TRBV19 ASSGLAETYEQY
TRBJ1-1 TRBV19 ASQVNLNTEAF
TRBJ1-5 TRBV11-2 ASSHITSNQPQH
TRBJ2-1 TRBV28 ASSPLTSGLYNEQF
TRBJ2-1 TRBV11-3 ASSLDQRPVSSYNEQF
TRBJ1-2 TRBV10-3 AISFPSTSTTFNYGYT
TRBJ2-1 TRBV9 AARREGDNEQF
TRBJ2-5 TRBV20-1 SAFSWAQETQY
TRBJ2-1 TRBV12-3/TRBV12-4 ASSQGTSVENEQF
TRBJ2-3 TRBV4-3 ASSQDRRGQDTQY
TRBJ2-2 TRBV20-1 SAREEQGLGGELF
TRBJ2-7 TRBV27 ASSLVGTSYEQY
TRBJ1-2 TRBV5-5 ASSLGGAFNYGYT
TRBJ1-1 TRBV27 ASQSFGNTEAF
TRBJ2-1 TRBV7-2 ASSSSGLAIGQF
TRBJ2-1 TRBV4-1 ASSQEKGGPNNEQF
TRBJ2-1 TRBV6-1 ASSDRTSRDNEQF
TRBJ1-4 TRBV19 ASSTSRASDEKLF
TRBJ2-1 TRBV11-3 ASSSGLAGREGGGF